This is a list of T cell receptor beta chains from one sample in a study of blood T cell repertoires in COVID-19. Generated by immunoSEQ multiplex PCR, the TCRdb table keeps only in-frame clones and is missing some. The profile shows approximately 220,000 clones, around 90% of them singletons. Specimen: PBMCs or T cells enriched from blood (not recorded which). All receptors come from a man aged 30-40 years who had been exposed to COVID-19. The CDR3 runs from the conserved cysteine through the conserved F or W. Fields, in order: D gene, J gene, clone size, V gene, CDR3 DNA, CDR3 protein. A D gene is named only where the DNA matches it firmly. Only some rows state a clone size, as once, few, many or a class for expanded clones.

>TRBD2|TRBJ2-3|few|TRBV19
TGTGCCACCTCAAGGGGCGGGAGTAGCACAGATACGCAGTATTTT
CATSRGGSSTDTQYF
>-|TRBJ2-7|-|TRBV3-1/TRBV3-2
TGTGCCAGCAGCCAAGGTCGGGGTGGTACCTACGAGCAGTACTTC
CASSQGRGGTYEQYF
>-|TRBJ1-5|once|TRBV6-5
TGTGCCAGCAGCCTGACGGAGTCTAGCAATCAGCCCCAGCATTTT
CASSLTESSNQPQHF
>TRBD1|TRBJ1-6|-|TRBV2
TGTGCCAGCTGGGGGACAGGAACTGATTCACCCCTCCACTTT
CASWGTGTDSPLHF
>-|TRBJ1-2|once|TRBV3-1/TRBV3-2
TGTGCCAGCAGCCAAGATTTGACTCCAAAGCATGGCTACACCTTC
CASSQDLTPKHGYTF
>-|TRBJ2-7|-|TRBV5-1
TGCGCCAGCAGCAGTACAGTGCCTCCCTACTCCTACGAGCAGTACTTC
CASSSTVPPYSYEQYF
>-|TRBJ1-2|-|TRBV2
TGTGCCAGCAGCGAGGGAGGCTGGATACATAACTATGGCTACACCTTC
CASSEGGWIHNYGYTF
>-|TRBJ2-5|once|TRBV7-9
TGTGCCAGCAGGTCGACTAACCAAGAGACCCAGTACTTC
CASRSTNQETQYF
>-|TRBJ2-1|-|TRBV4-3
TGCGCCAGCAGCCAAGATCAGACTAGCTACAATGAGCAGTTCTTC
CASSQDQTSYNEQFF
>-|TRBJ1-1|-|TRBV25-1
TGTGCCAGCAGTGATGGCAGGGCGAACACTGAAGCTTTCTTT
CASSDGRANTEAFF
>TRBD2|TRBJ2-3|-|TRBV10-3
TGTGCCATCAGGGGGGGACTAACAGATACGCAGTATTTT
CAIRGGLTDTQYF
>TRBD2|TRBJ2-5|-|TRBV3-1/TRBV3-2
TGTGCCAGCAGCCAGAGAAGCGGGGGGGCCCTAGAGACCCAGTACTTC
CASSQRSGGALETQYF
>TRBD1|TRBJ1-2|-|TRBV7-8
TGTGCCAGCAGAATGGACAGGGCCGGAGGCTACACCTTC
CASRMDRAGGYTF
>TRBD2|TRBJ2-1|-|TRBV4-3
TGCGCCAGCAGCCAAGAGTGGGTCCGTAGCGGGGGTAAATACAATGAGCAGTTCTTC
CASSQEWVRSGGKYNEQFF
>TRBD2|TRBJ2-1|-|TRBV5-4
TGTGCCAGCAGCCGGAGGGAGGGTTACAATGAGCAGTTCTTC
CASSRREGYNEQFF
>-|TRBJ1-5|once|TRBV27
TGTGCCAGCAGTTCCGTTGAGGGTGTCAAAAACAATCAGCCCCAGCATTTT
CASSSVEGVKNNQPQHF
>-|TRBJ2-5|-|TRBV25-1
TGTGCCAGCAGTGGTTGGGAGGACCGAGAGACCCAGTACTTC
CASSGWEDRETQYF
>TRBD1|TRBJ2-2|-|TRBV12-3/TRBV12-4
TGTGCCATACAGGGGTCCCGAACCGGGGAGCTGTTTTTT
CAIQGSRTGELFF
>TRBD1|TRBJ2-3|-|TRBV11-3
TGTGCCAGCCGTCGGACAGGGGTGGAGGATACGCAGTATTTT
CASRRTGVEDTQYF
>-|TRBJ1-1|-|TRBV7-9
TGTGCCAGCAGCCCTCGGCAGGCGACCACTGAAGCTTTCTTT
CASSPRQATTEAFF
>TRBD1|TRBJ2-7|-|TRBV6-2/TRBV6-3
TGTGCCAGCAGTCAAGTGTTACAGGGGGCAGGGGAGCAGTACTTC
CASSQVLQGAGEQYF
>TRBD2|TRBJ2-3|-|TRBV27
TGTGCCAGCAGCCTCGCGGGGGGTACGCAGTATTTT
CASSLAGGTQYF
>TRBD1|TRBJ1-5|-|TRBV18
TGTGCCAGCTCAATCTCCGCGACAGGGGGTCAGCCCCAGCATTTT
CASSISATGGQPQHF
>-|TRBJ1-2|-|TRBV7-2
TGTGCCAGCAGCTACACAGGTTATTATGGCTACACCTTC
CASSYTGYYGYTF
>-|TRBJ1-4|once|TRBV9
TGTGCCAGCAGCGTAGGAGCCCTAGCAGATTTTAATGAAAAACTGTTTTTT
CASSVGALADFNEKLFF
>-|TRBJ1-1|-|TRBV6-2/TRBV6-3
TGTGCCAGCAGTTACTTAGCCACGAACACTGAAGCTTTCTTT
CASSYLATNTEAFF
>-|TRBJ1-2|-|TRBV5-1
TGCGCCAGCAGCTTGGATACGGACTATGGCTACACCTTC
CASSLDTDYGYTF
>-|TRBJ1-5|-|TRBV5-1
TGCGCCAGCAGTTTGACAGATTATAGCAATCAGCCCCAGCATTTT
CASSLTDYSNQPQHF
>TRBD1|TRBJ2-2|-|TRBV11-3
TGTGCCAGCAGCAACAGGACAGGGGTCACCGGGGAGCTGTTTTTT
CASSNRTGVTGELFF
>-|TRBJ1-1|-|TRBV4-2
TGTGCCAGCAGCCAAGGGGAAGGGGTTGACACTGAAGCTTTCTTT
CASSQGEGVDTEAFF
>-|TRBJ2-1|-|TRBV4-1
TGCGCCAGCAGCCAATTAGTGGTCTACAATGAGCAGTTCTTC
CASSQLVVYNEQFF
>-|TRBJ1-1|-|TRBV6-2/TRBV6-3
TGTGCCAGCAGTTACGGGCCAACTGAAGCTTTCTTT
CASSYGPTEAFF
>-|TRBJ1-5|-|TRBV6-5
TGTGCCAGCAGTTACTCTCGGGGCAATCAGCCCCAGCATTTT
CASSYSRGNQPQHF
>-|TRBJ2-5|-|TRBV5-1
TGCGCCAGCAGCTTAAACGGGGAGAAGACCCAGTACTTC
CASSLNGEKTQYF